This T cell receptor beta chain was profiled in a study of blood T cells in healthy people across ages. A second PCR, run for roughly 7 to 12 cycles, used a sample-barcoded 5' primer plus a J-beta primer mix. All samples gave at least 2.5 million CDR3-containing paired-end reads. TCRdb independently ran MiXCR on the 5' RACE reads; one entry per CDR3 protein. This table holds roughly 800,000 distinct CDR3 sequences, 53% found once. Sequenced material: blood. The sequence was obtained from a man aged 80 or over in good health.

The CDR3 bases are TGCGCCAGCAGTTACGGGATTACCTACGAGCAGTACTTC. This gives the protein CASSYGITYEQYF. The V call is TRBV5-1, the J call TRBJ2-7; the D gene is possibly TRBD2 (5 bases). CDR3 length: 13 residues. Germline V gene data show CDR1 as SGHRS and CDR2 as YFSETQ. V dropped 5 bases and J dropped 2 bases, with 11 bases sitting between them.